The clone carrying this T cell receptor beta chain was picked up a small number of times. Its antigen is not identified. The sample originates from a study of T cell repertoires in cytomegalovirus infection. Overall study context: Public TCR beta signatures were indicative of both CMV infection and a matching HLA type.

TCRdb reprocessed the reads via MiXCR and lists one record per CDR3 protein. This repertoire shows under 95,000 distinct CDR3 sequences, approximately 45% found once; its top ten account for 93%. This CDR3 is 19 amino acids long. V gave up 5 bases and J gave up 4 bases; unmatched junction bases: 14. General study points: HLA-C-restricted, CMV-specific TCR beta clonotypes were dominant ex vivo. Frequencies of public TCR beta families were cumulated, and this identified carriers of CMV plus the relevant HLA.

Source: CD8+ T cells from cultured PBMCs, taken from culture after CMV antigen stimulation. This clonotype was obtained from a human donor in good health (CMV status not recorded). Some clones in this sample may be carry-over from other donors' samples. The chain employs TRBV12-3 or TRBV12-4 and TRBJ2-3, with 14 bases that match TRBD2. CDR3 coding DNA: TGTGCCAGCAGTCCCTTCCCGGGACTAGCGGGAGTTCAGGCAGATACGCAGTATTTT. Its translation: CASSPFPGLAGVQADTQYF.